Sequencing of this T cell receptor beta chain was carried out in a study of T cell responses to AZD1222 COVID-19 vaccine (dated by TCRdb to 2020 to 2023). Background on the whole study: A total of 233 trial participants underwent TCR sequencing, of whom 207 had received two doses of AZD1222 and around 26 had received two doses of the MenACWY control vaccine. Enrollment into the trials was organized by age into subgroups of 18-55, 56-69 and 70-plus years, and those subgroups contained about 160, 30 and 59 TCR-sequenced participants, respectively. The full study reports these points: Conclusions about previously exposed vaccinees are limited because only six or seven AZD1222 recipients were SARS-CoV-2 seropositive at baseline. In the small 56-69-year group, the increase in depth fell short of significance, most likely because of low power. Participants were mostly white British and included more females than males, and it was suggested by the authors that clonal diversity may have been underestimated. Reportedly, close to half of the unique spike-specific TCRs recognized epitopes lying outside the regions that are mutated in the B.1.351 and B.1.1.7 variants. Because no day 14 peak-response samples were available, repertoires were characterized only after the peak T cell response. Spike-specific TCR breadth and depth rose significantly after two AZD1222 doses compared with day 0 and with MenACWY recipients. The vaccine-associated CD4 TCRs covered the entire spike protein, and the dominant responses fell in regions 160-218 and 743-854.

V lost 4 bases and J lost 4 bases, and the count of bases not matched to a germline gene is 5. The germline V gene (reference sequence) provides CDR1 LNHDA and CDR2 SQIVND. The CDR3, from cysteine to phenylalanine, totals 15 residues. Just the 45-base CDR3 DNA is kept, in frame starting at base 1. The count of this clone is one. Its specific antigen is unknown. Base qualities were left out, and no much larger clone turns up one base away. The CDR3 regions of human TCRbeta chains were analyzed by immunosequencing. Regarding the original processing steps: Repertoire TCRs were matched against a reference library of SARS-CoV-2-specific TCRs generated with the MIRA antigen-specificity platform. Breadth meant the fraction of unique TCRs that were SARS-CoV-2-associated, whereas depth meant the fraction of total T cells that were SARS-CoV-2-associated. Using the MIRA data, each spike-specific TCR was assigned both to the spike region to which the TCR was reactive and to a CD4 or CD8 class. Log10-transformed breadth and depth values were compared by one-way ANOVA with Sidak's multiple comparisons tests. This is the immuneACCESS table as TCRdb keeps it, with only in-frame sequences that have V and J called. A part of the clones is gone; compared with another copy, unresolved V genes explain less than half, and the rest is unexplained. The V and J calls and the clone size are those of that table, but D and trimming were determined from the DNA. The sample table holds 55,000 to 65,000 clones, of which about three quarters were seen once. The ten largest clones capture under 4.5% of the sample.

The sample's time point label is to be understood as: about 28 days (+/-7) after the second vaccine dose. AZD1222 recipients with second doses at about 4 weeks or about 12 weeks were pooled, because spike-specific TCR depth and breadth did not differ between schedules. Vaccinee samples came from UK trials COV001 and COV002, including a single-blind randomized controlled phase 2/3 trial of AZD1222 (ChAdOx1 nCoV-19) in healthy adults. For TCRbeta chain sequencing, PBMC samples from trial participants were taken at day 0 and at day 28 after the second dose. The sequence derives from an adult who received the AZD1222 COVID-19 vaccine. The specimen comprised peripheral blood, sampled 28 days after the second AZD1222 dose. The rearranged chain carries TRBV19 and TRBJ2-7; 12 bases in between match TRBD1. The DNA is as follows: TGTGCCAGTAGTACCGGGACAGGGGGCCTTTACGAGCAGTACTTC. The encoded protein is CASSTGTGGLYEQYF.